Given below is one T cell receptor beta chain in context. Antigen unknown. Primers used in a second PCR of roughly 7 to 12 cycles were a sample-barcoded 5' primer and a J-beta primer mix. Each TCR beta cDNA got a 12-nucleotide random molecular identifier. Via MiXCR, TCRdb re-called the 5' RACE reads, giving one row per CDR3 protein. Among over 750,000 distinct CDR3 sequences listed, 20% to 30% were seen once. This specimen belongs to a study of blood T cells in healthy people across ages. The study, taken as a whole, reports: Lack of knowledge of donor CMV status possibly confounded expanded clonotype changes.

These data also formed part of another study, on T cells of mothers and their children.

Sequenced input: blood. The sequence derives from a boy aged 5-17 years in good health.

CDR3 nucleotides: TGCAGCGCCGAGGGGCTAGCACAAGAGACCCAGTACTTC. As protein: CSAEGLAQETQYF. The rearrangement uses TRBV29-1 and TRBJ2-5; the D gene could be TRBD1 or TRBD2 (5 bases each). The CDR3 length is 13 residues. Germline V gene sequence: CDR1 SQVTM, CDR2 ANQGSEA. V lost 7 bases and J 2 bases, leaving 14 bases between the germline ends.